This T cell receptor beta chain was retrieved from a study of beta chain features in type 1 diabetes. Germline CDR1 GTSNPN, CDR2 SVGIG (reference sequence). CDR3 length equals 15 residues. V was clipped by 3 bases and J by 4 bases; unmatched bases: 9. Expressed TCRB transcripts were sequenced after all isolated RNA was converted to cDNA. Profiling relied on immunoSEQ multiplex PCR, and the TCRdb table lists in-frame clones only, not all of them. Here the sample spans under 450,000 clones, about 14% being singletons. The clonotype originates from a woman aged 18-29 years in good health. The sequenced sample was naive CD4+ T cells from blood. The chain is built from TRBV30 and TRBJ2-7; 10 nucleotides match TRBD1. DNA for the CDR3: TGTGCCTGGAGCCGGGGGACAGGGGAAGTTTACGAGCAGTACTTC. This sequence encodes CAWSRGTGEVYEQYF.